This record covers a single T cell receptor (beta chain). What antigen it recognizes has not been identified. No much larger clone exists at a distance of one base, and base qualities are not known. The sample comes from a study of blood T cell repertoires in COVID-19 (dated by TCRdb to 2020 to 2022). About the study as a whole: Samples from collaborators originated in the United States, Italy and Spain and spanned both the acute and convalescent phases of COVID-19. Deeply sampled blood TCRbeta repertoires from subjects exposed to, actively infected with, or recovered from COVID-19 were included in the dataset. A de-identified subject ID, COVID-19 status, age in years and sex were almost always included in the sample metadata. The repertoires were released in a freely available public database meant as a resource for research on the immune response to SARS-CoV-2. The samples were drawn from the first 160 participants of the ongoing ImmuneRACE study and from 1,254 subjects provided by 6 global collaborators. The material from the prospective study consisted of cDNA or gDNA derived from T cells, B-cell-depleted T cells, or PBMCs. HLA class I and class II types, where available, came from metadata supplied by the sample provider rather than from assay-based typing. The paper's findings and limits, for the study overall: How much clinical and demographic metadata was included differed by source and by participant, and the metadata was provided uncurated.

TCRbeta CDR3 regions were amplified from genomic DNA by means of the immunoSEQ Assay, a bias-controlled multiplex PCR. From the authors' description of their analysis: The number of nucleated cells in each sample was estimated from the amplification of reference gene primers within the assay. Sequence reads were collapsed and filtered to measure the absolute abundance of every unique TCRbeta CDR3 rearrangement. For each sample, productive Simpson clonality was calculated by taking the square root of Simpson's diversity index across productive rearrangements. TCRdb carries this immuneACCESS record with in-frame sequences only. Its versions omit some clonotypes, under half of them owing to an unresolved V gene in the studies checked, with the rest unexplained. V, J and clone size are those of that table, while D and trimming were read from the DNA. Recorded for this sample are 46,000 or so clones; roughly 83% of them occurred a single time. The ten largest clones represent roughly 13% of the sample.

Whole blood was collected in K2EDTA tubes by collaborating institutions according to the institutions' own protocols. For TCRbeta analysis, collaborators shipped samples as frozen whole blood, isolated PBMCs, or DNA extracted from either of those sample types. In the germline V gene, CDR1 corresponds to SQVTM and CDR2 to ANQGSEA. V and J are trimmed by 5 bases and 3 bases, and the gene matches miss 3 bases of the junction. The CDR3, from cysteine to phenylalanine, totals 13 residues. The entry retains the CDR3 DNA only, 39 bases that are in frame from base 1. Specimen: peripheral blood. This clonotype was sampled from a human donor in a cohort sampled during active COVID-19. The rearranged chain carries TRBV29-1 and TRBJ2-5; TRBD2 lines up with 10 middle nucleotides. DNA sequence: TGCAGCGTTCTTACTAGCGGGGAAGAGACCCAGTACTTC. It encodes CSVLTSGEETQYF.